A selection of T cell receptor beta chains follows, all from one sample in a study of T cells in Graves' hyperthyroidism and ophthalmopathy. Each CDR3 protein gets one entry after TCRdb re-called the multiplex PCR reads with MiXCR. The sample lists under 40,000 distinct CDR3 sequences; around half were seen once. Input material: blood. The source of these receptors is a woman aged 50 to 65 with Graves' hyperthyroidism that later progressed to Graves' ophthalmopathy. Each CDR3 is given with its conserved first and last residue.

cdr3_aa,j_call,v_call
CAISEGGGSGELFF,TRBJ2-2,TRBV10-3
CSARVSGSAYEQYF,TRBJ2-7,TRBV20-1
CASSRAADGSYGYTF,TRBJ1-2,TRBV5-1
CASSQSPAAPGLGYIQYF,TRBJ2-4,TRBV4-3
CASSIGGNQPQHF,TRBJ1-5,TRBV5-1
CAWRAYEKYNEQFF,TRBJ2-1,TRBV30
CASSRVRGNYEQYF,TRBJ2-7,TRBV6-5
CASSDNTQYF,TRBJ2-3,TRBV7-6
CASSMGTGINEKLFF,TRBJ1-4,TRBV19
CASSLGVDYEQYF,TRBJ2-7,TRBV5-1
CAISGDRFRDTIYF,TRBJ1-3,TRBV10-3
CASSVATRGAGTGELFF,TRBJ2-2,TRBV9
CSASTREGPTDTQYF,TRBJ2-3,TRBV20-1
CASSMVGDREAFF,TRBJ1-1,TRBV19
CASNSGTSDAYEQYF,TRBJ2-7,TRBV6-6
CATSTRRGYNTGELFF,TRBJ2-2,TRBV15
CASSFPGLAGGTGELFF,TRBJ2-2,TRBV7-2
CASSHRQGGNEQYF,TRBJ2-7,TRBV4-1
CSARTDRVDGEQYF,TRBJ2-7,TRBV20-1
CASRPLAGITNTGELFF,TRBJ2-2,TRBV19
CASSSGGQGNSGANVLTF,TRBJ2-6,TRBV28
CSASRVGLAGADTQYF,TRBJ2-3,TRBV20-1
CASSPEGIAGGYNEQFF,TRBJ2-1,TRBV7-2
CASSLVEGGGNEKLFF,TRBJ1-4,TRBV12-3/TRBV12-4
CASSMVGDRVDGYTF,TRBJ1-2,TRBV19
CASSLLGRRTYEQYF,TRBJ2-7,TRBV11-3
CASSPTPRLGSSEQFF,TRBJ2-1,TRBV27
CSAGQKNTEAFF,TRBJ1-1,TRBV20-1
CASSHRSADGQFF,TRBJ2-1,TRBV4-3
CASSQDGTTNGELFF,TRBJ2-2,TRBV11-3
CASNTGRNQPQHF,TRBJ1-5,TRBV19
CATRLYGYTF,TRBJ1-2,TRBV6-5
CASSLNAQFPGANVLTF,TRBJ2-6,TRBV7-3
CSVKWDSYNSPLHF,TRBJ1-6,TRBV29-1
CASTGELFF,TRBJ2-2,TRBV6-5
CASSLRASGVGTQYF,TRBJ2-3,TRBV7-3
CASSYGSRGLAAYEQYF,TRBJ2-7,TRBV6-2/TRBV6-3
CAIGDEQGYEQYF,TRBJ2-7,TRBV10-3
CASSVDPGAGVTYNEQFF,TRBJ2-1,TRBV9
CASSWTSGRPGELFF,TRBJ2-2,TRBV18
CASSLERELRELFF,TRBJ2-2,TRBV13
CASRVSTNTGELFF,TRBJ2-2,TRBV5-1
CSARDRQTARSYEQYF,TRBJ2-7,TRBV20-1
CASSELGFAARGYTEAFF,TRBJ1-1,TRBV2
CASSAAGANTGELFF,TRBJ2-2,TRBV5-1
CASSYTGGRETQYF,TRBJ2-5,TRBV2
CSVSRDSTRYYGYTF,TRBJ1-2,TRBV20-1
CSAVSGQGGRETQYF,TRBJ2-5,TRBV29-1
CASSRGTEGSPLHF,TRBJ1-6,TRBV7-3
CASGGGGYEQYF,TRBJ2-7,TRBV7-2